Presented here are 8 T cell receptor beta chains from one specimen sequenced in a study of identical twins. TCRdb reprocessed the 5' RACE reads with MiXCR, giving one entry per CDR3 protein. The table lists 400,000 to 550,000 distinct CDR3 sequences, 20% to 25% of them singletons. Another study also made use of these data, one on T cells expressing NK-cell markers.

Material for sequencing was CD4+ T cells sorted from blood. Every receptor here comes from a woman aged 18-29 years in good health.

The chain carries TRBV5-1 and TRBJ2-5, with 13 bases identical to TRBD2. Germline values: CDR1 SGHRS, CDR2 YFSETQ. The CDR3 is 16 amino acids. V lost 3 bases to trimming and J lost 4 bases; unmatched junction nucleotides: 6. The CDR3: CASSWGTSGMPETQYF. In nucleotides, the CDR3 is TGCGCCAGCAGCTGGGGGACTAGCGGGATGCCAGAGACCCAGTACTTC.

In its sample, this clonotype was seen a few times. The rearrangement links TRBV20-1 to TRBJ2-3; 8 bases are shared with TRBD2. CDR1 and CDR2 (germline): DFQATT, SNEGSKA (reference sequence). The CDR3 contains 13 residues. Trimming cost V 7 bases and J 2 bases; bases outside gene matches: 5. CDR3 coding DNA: TGCAGTGGTGTAGCGGGAAACACAGATACGCAGTATTTT. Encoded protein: CSGVAGNTDTQYF.

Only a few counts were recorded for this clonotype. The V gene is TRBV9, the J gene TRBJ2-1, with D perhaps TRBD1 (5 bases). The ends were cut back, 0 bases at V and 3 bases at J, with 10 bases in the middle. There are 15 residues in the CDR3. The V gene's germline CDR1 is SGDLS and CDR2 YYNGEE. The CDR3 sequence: CASSVDLGHYNEQFF. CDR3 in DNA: TGTGCCAGCAGCGTAGATCTGGGGCACTACAATGAGCAGTTCTTC.

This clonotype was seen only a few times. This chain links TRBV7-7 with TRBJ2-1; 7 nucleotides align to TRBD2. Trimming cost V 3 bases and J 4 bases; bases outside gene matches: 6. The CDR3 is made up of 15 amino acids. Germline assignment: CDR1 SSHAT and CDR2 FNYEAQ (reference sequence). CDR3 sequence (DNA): TGTGCCAGCAGCTTTAGGCTAGCGGATTACAATGAGCAGTTCTTC. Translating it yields CASSFRLADYNEQFF.

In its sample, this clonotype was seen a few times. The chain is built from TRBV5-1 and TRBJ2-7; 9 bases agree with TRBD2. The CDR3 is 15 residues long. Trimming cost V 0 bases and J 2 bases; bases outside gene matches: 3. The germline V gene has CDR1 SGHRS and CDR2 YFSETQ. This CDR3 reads CASSLEPSGAYEQYF. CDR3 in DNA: TGCGCCAGCAGCTTGGAGCCTAGCGGGGCCTACGAGCAGTACTTC.

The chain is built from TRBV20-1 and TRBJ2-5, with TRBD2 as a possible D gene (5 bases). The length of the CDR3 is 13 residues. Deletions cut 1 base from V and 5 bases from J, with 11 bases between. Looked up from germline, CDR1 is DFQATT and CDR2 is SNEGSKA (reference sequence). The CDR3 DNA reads TGCAGTGCTAGAGTCCCTAGCATGGAGACCCAGTACTTC. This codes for CSARVPSMETQYF.

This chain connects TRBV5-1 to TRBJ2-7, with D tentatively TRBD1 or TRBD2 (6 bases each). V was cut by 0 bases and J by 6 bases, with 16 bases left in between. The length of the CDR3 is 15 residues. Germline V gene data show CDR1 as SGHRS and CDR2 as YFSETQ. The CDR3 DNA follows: TGCGCCAGCAGCTTGGGTGATTTGGGGGGCGGCGAGCAGTACTTC. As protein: CASSLGDLGGGEQYF. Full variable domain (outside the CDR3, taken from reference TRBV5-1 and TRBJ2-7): KAGVTQTPRYLIKTRGQQVTLSCSPISGHRSVSWYQQTPGQGLQFLFEYFSETQRNKGNFPGRFSGRQFSNSRSEMNVSTLELGDSALYLCASSLGDLGGGEQYFGPGTRLTVT.

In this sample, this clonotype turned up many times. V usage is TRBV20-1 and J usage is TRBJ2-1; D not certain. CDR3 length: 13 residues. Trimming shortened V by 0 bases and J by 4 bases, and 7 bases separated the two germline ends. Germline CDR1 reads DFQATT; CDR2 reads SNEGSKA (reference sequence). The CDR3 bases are TGCAGTGCTAGAGATGGACGGTACAATGAGCAGTTCTTC. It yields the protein CSARDGRYNEQFF.